This note documents a single TCR beta chain sequence. The data originate from a study of blood T cell repertoires in COVID-19. Study background: COVID-19 samples, acute and convalescent, were from the United States, Italy and Spain.

Germline assignment: CDR1 MNHEY and CDR2 SVGEGT. The CDR3 runs 16 residues. V was cut by 6 bases and J by 0 bases, with 17 bases left in between. Repertoires were generated with immunoSEQ multiplex PCR, while TCRdb's copy carries only in-frame clones and drops some. The sample has a few hundred thousand clones; 75% to 90% are singletons. The specimen was peripheral blood. This chain joins TRBV6-2 or TRBV6-3 and TRBJ1-1; no definite D call. The sequence derives from a man between 18 and 29 years old with active or convalescent COVID-19. This chain's CDR3 is CASSRTDLPMNTEAFF. The CDR3 bases are TGTGCCAGCAGCCGTACCGACTTACCCATGAACACTGAAGCTTTCTTT.